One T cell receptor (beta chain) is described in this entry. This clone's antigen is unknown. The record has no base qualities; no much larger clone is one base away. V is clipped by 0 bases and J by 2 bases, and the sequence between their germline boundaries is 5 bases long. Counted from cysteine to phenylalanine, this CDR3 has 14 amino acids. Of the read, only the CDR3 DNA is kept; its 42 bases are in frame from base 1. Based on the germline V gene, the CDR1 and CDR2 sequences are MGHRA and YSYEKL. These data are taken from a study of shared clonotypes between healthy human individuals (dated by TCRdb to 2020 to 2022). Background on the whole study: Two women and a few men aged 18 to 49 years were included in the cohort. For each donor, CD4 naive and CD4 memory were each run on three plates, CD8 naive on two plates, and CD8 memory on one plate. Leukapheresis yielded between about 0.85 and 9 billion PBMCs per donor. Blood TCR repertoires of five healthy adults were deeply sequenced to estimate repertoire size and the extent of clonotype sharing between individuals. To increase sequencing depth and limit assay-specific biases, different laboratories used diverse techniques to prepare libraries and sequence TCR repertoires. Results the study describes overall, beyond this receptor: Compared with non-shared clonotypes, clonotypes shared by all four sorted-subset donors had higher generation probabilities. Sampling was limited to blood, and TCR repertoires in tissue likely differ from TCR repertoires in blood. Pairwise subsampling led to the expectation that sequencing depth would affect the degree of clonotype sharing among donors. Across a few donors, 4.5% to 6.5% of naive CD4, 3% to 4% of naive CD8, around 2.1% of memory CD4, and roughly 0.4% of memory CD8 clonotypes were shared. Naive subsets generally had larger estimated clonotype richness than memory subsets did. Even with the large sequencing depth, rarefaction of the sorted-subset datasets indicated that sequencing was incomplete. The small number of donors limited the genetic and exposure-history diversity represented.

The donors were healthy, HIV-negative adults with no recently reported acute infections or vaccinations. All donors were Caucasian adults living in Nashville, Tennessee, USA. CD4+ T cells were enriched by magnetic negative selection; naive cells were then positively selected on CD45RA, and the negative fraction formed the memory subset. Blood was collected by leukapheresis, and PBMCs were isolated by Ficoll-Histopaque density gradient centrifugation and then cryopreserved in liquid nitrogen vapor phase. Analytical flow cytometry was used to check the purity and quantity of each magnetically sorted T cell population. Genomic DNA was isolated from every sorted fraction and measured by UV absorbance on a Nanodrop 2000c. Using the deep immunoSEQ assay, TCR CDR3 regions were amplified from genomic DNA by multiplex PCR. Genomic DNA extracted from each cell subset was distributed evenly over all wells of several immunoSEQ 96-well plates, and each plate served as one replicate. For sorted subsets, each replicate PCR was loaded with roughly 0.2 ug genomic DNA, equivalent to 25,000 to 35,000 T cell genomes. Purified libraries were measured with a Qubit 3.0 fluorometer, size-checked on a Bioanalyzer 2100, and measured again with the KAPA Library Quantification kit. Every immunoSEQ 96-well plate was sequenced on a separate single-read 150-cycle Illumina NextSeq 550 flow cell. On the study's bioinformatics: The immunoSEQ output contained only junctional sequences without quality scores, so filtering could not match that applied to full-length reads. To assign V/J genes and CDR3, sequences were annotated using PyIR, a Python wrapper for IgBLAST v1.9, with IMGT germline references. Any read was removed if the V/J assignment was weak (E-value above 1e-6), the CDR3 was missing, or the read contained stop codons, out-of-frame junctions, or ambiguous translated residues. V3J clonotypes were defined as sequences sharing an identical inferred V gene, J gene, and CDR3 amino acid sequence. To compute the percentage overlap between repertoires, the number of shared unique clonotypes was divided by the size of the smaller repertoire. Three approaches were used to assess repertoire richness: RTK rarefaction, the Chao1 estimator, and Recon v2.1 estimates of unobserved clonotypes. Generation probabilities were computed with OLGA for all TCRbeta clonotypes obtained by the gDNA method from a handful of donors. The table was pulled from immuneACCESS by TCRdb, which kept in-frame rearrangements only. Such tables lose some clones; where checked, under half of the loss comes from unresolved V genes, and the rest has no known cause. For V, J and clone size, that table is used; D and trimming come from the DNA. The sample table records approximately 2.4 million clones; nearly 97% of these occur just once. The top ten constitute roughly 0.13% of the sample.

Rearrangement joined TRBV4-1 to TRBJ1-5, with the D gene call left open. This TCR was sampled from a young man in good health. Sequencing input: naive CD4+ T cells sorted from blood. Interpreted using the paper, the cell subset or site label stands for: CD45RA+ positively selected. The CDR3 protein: CASSQDMGNQPQHF. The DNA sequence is TGCGCCAGCAGCCAAGATATGGGCAATCAGCCCCAGCATTTT.